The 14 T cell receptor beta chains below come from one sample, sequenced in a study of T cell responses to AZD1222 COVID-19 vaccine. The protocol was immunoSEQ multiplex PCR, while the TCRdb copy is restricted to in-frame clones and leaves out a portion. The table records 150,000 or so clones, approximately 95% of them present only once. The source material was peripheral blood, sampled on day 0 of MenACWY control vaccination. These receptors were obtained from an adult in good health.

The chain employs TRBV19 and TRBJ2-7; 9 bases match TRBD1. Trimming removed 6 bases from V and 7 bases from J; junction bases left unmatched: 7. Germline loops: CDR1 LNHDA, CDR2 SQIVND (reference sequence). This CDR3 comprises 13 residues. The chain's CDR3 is CASRQQGAGEQYF. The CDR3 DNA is TGTGCCAGTAGACAACAGGGGGCGGGTGAGCAGTACTTC.

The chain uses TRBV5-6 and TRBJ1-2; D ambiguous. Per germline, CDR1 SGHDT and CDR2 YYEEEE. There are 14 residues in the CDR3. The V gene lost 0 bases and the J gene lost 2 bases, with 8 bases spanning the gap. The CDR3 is CASSLEGRNYGYTF. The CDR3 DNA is TGTGCCAGCAGCTTGGAAGGCAGGAACTATGGCTACACCTTC.

CDR3 sequence (DNA): TGTGCCAGCAGCCCCTCGGACTGGCCGGAGACCCAGTACTTC. The encoded protein is CASSPSDWPETQYF. The chain couples TRBV5-8 to TRBJ2-5, with a tentative D call TRBD2 (5 bases). V was clipped by 4 bases and J by 5 bases, with 15 bases between them. The CDR3 length is 14 residues. In germline, CDR1 is SGHTS, CDR2 YDEGEE.

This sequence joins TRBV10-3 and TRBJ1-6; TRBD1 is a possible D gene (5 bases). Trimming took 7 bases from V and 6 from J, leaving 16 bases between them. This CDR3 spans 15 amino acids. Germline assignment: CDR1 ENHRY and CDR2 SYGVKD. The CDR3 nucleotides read TGTGCCATCAACTCTGGGGGTGACAGTAATTCACCCCTCCACTTT. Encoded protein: CAINSGGDSNSPLHF.

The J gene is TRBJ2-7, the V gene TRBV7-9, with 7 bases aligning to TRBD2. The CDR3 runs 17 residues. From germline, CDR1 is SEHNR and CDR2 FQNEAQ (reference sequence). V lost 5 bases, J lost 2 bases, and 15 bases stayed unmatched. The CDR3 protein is CASSPRAGRVNTYEQYF. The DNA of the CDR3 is TGTGCCAGCAGCCCACGAGCGGGGAGGGTTAACACCTACGAGCAGTACTTC.

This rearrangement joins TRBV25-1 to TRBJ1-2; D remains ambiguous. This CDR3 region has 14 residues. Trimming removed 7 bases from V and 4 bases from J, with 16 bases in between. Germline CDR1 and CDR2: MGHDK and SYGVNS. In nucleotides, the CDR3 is TGTGCCAGCACTCCGGCGGGCGCGAGCTATGGCTACACCTTC. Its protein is CASTPAGASYGYTF.

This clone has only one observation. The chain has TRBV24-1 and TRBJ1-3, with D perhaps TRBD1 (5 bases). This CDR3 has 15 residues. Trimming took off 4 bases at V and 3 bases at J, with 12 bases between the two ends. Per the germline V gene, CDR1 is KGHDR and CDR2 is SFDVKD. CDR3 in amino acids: CATSEDTGFGNTIYF. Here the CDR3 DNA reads TGTGCCACCAGTGAGGACACTGGTTTTGGAAACACCATATATTTT.

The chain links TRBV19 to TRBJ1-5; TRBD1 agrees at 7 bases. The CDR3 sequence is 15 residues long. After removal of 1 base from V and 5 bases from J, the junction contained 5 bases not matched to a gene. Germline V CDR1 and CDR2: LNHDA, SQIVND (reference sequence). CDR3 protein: CASSIGQGPHQPQHF. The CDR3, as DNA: TGTGCCAGTAGTATAGGACAGGGACCCCATCAGCCCCAGCATTTT. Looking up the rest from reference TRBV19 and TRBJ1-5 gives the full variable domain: DGGITQSPKYLFRKEGQNVTLSCEQNLNHDAMYWYRQDPGQGLRLIYYSQIVNDFQKGDIAEGYSVSREKKESFPLTVTSAQKNPTAFYLCASSIGQGPHQPQHFGDGTRLSIL.

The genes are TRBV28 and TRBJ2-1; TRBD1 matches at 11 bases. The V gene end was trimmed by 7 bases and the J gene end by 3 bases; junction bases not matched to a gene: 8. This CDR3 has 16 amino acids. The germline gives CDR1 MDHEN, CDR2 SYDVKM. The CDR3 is CASIVSGTGGYNEQFF. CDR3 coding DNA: TGTGCCAGCATCGTATCCGGGACAGGGGGCTACAATGAGCAGTTCTTC.

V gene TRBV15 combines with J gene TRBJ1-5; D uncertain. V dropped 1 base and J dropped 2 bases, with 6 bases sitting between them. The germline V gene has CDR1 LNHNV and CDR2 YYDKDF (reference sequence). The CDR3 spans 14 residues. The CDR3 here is CATSRASGNQPQHF. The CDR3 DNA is TGTGCCACCAGCAGAGCCTCCGGCAATCAGCCCCAGCATTTT.

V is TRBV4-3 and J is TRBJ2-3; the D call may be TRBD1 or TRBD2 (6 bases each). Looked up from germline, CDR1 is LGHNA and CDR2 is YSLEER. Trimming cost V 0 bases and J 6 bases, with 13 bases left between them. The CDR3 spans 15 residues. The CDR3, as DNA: TGCGCCAGCAGCCAAGATCCCTTGGGGGGCGATACGCAGTATTTT. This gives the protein CASSQDPLGGDTQYF.

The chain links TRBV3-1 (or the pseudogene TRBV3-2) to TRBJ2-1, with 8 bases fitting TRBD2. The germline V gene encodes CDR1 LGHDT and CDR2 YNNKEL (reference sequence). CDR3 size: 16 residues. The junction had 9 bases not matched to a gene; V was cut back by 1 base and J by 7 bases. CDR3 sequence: CASSQVKGGLGNEQFF. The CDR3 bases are TGTGCCAGCAGCCAAGTGAAGGGGGGACTAGGGAATGAGCAGTTCTTC.

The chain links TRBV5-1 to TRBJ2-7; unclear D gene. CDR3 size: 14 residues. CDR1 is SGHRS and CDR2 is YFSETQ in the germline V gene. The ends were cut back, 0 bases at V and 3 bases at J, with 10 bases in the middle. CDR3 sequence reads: CASSLVLGSYEQYF. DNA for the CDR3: TGCGCCAGCAGCTTGGTCTTGGGAAGCTACGAGCAGTACTTC.

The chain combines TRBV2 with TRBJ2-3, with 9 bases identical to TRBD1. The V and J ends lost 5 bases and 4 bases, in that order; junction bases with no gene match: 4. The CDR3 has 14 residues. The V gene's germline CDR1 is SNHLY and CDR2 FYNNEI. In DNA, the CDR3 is TGTGCCAGCAGTCTCGACAGGGGGGCAGATACGCAGTATTTT. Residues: CASSLDRGADTQYF.